These 30 T cell receptor beta chains share one sample of origin, sequenced in a study of technical replicates of blood from several donors. TCRdb's table, derived via immunoSEQ multiplex PCR, lists solely in-frame clones and lacks some. Of 45,000 to 55,000 clones listed, approximately 95% are singletons. The sample comprised T cells isolated from PBMCs. The receptors come from a human donor in good health.

About this clone: Additional DNA sequences in this sample encode the identical CDR3. The V and J genes are TRBV5-1 and TRBJ1-2; D is uncertain. V lost 0 bases, J lost 4 bases, and 4 bases lay in between. Germline V lookup: CDR1 SGHRS, CDR2 YFSETQ. The length of the CDR3 is 12 residues. The CDR3 region is CASSLDSYGYTF. The CDR3 DNA reads as TGCGCCAGCAGCTTGGACAGCTATGGCTACACCTTC.

This chain joins TRBV7-9 and TRBJ2-2; possible D gene TRBD1, 6 bases. V lost 6 bases and J 0 bases, leaving 14 bases between the germline ends. CDR3 length: 16 amino acids. Germline CDR1 SEHNR, CDR2 FQNEAQ (reference sequence). In nucleotides, the CDR3 is TGTGCCAGCAGAACCCGGGACACCCCGAACACCGGGGAGCTGTTTTTT. Its translation is CASRTRDTPNTGELFF.

This rearrangement joins TRBV19 to TRBJ2-2; 8 bases align to TRBD1. V was pared by 4 bases and J by 7 bases, with 5 bases of the junction left unmatched. There are 14 residues in the CDR3. Germline V gives CDR1 LNHDA, CDR2 SQIVND (reference sequence). The CDR3 bases are TGTGCCAGTAGTAGCAGGGGGCCGAACGGGGAGCTGTTTTTT. Its protein product is CASSSRGPNGELFF.

The rearrangement uses TRBV7-9 and TRBJ1-5; 7 bases match TRBD1. V shed 4 bases, J shed 3 bases, and the junction held 15 bases outside the gene matches. Germline loops: CDR1 SEHNR, CDR2 FQNEAQ (reference sequence). CDR3 size: 18 residues. The CDR3 sequence: CASSSPGTDTQLNQPQHF. DNA for the CDR3: TGTGCCAGCAGCTCCCCAGGGACAGACACGCAACTCAATCAGCCCCAGCATTTT.

Here the CDR3 reads CASSPYFGLGTSATDTQYF. CDR3 DNA sequence: TGTGCCAGCAGCCCCTATTTCGGTCTCGGGACTAGCGCCACAGATACGCAGTATTTT. This rearrangement joins TRBV14 to TRBJ2-3; 10 nucleotides agree with TRBD2. Germline CDR1 reads SGHDN; CDR2 reads FVKESK. The CDR3 is made up of 19 amino acids. J was trimmed by 2 bases and V by 4 bases; bases with no gene match: 15.

V is TRBV5-1 and J is TRBJ2-7; D remains unclear. From germline, CDR1 is SGHRS and CDR2 YFSETQ. This CDR3 region has 16 residues. Trimming took 4 bases from V and 0 from J, leaving 17 bases between them. In nucleotides, the CDR3 is TGCGCCAGCAGCCCGTCCCCAGACAAGAGCTCCTACGAGCAGTACTTC. Translated: CASSPSPDKSSYEQYF.

The chain has TRBV11-2 and TRBJ1-2; TRBD1 might be the D (6 bases). Germline values: CDR1 SGHAT, CDR2 FQNNGV. Trimming removed 2 bases at V and 4 bases at J, with 17 bases between. This CDR3 is 16 amino acids long. CDR3 nucleotides: TGTGCCAGCAGCTTAACCAGGACAGACGATTTCTATGGCTACACCTTC. It specifies CASSLTRTDDFYGYTF.

The rearrangement uses TRBV19 and TRBJ1-2; D is unclear. With 5 bases removed from V and 4 bases from J, the gap between germline ends came to 14 bases. The CDR3 extends over 14 amino acids. Germline CDR1 reads LNHDA; CDR2 reads SQIVND (reference sequence). The CDR3 protein is CASSSKEGIYGYTF. DNA of the CDR3: TGTGCCAGTAGTTCTAAAGAGGGAATCTATGGCTACACCTTC. The full variable domain, in which reference TRBV19 and TRBJ1-2 provide the parts outside the CDR3, is DGGITQSPKYLFRKEGQNVTLSCEQNLNHDAMYWYRQDPGQGLRLIYYSQIVNDFQKGDIAEGYSVSREKKESFPLTVTSAQKNPTAFYLCASSSKEGIYGYTFGSGTRLTVV.

This clone was picked up one time. V usage is TRBV13 and J usage is TRBJ2-5, with 11 bases matching TRBD1. V was pared by 4 bases and J by 5 bases, with 6 bases of the junction left unmatched. CDR3 length equals 15 residues. Germline V gives CDR1 PRHDT, CDR2 FYEKMQ (reference sequence). The CDR3 DNA is TGTGCCAGCAGCTATCGGACAGGGGGCTCGGAGACCCAGTACTTC. Translation: CASSYRTGGSETQYF.

This clone was seen only once. The chain links TRBV5-1 to TRBJ1-1, with 7 bases aligning to TRBD1. The CDR3 runs 12 residues. Unmatched junction bases numbered 1, after V lost 0 bases and J lost 8 bases. CDR1 is SGHRS, CDR2 YFSETQ, per germline. The CDR3 sequence is CASSLVGGEAFF. The DNA of the CDR3 is TGCGCCAGCAGCTTGGTAGGGGGCGAAGCTTTCTTT.

J is TRBJ1-3 and V is TRBV5-1; 9 bases are shared with TRBD1. After removal of 4 bases from V and 4 bases from J, the junction contained 9 bases not matched to a gene. Germline lookup yields CDR1 SGHRS and CDR2 YFSETQ. This CDR3 spans 16 amino acids. The CDR3 protein is CASSATPGQGGNTIYF. CDR3 nucleotide sequence: TGCGCCAGCAGCGCAACACCGGGACAGGGAGGAAACACCATATATTTT.

V is TRBV7-3 and J is TRBJ1-1; D is undetermined. CDR3 length: 13 residues. The germline V and J ends were trimmed by 5 bases and 0 bases, with 7 bases remaining between them. The germline CDR1 and CDR2 sequences are SGHTA and FQGTGA. The CDR3 nucleotides are TGTGCCAGCAGCGTAGTCCTGAACACTGAAGCTTTCTTT. It translates to CASSVVLNTEAFF.

The chain has TRBV10-2 and TRBJ1-3; no clear D. Between the trimmed V and J ends, which lost 3 bases and 2 bases, there was a span of 8 bases. There are 14 residues in the CDR3. Germline assignment: CDR1 WSHSY and CDR2 SAAADI. In DNA, the CDR3 is TGCGCCAGCAGTGATGCAGGAACTGGAAACACCATATATTTT. Translation gives CASSDAGTGNTIYF.

The chain's CDR3 is CASSAVFSGNDGYTF. The DNA of the CDR3 is TGTGCCAGCAGCGCTGTGTTTTCGGGTAACGACGGCTACACCTTC. The chain combines TRBV7-2 with TRBJ1-2; D call uncertain. The V and J ends lost 5 bases and 8 bases respectively, with 21 bases between them. Germline CDR1 SGHTA, CDR2 FQGNSA. The CDR3 has 15 amino acids. The whole variable domain, remainder taken from reference TRBV7-2 and TRBJ1-2, is GAGVSQSPSNKVTEKGKDVELRCDPISGHTALYWYRQSLGQGLEFLIYFQGNSAPDKSGLPSDRFSAERTGGSVSTLTIQRTQQEDSAVYLCASSAVFSGNDGYTFGSGTRLTVV.

The chain employs TRBV28 and TRBJ2-7; TRBD1 aligns across 8 bases. Trimming cost V 5 bases and J 5 bases; bases outside gene matches: 11. Germline CDR1 and CDR2: MDHEN and SYDVKM. CDR3 length equals 15 residues. In DNA, the CDR3 is TGTGCCAGCAGTCCGGACAGGGAAGTATTGGACGAGCAGTACTTC. Protein product: CASSPDREVLDEQYF.

CDR3 loop: CASSLVAGEAFF. DNA of the CDR3: TGTGCCAGCAGCTTAGTGGCAGGGGAAGCTTTCTTT. The V call is TRBV13, the J call TRBJ1-1, with a weak D call TRBD1 (5 bases). V lost 1 base, J lost 8 bases, and 8 bases lay in between. CDR3 length: 12 amino acids. Germline-derived CDR1 and CDR2 are PRHDT and FYEKMQ (reference sequence).

The rearrangement links TRBV6-5 to TRBJ2-7; D gene ambiguous. The germline V gene has CDR1 MNHEY and CDR2 SVGAGI. The CDR3 is made up of 13 amino acids. V gave up 2 bases and J gave up 6 bases, with 11 bases separating them. The CDR3 spells CASSYDVTGEQYF. The CDR3, as DNA: TGTGCCAGCAGTTACGACGTGACGGGCGAGCAGTACTTC.

V and J are TRBV5-1 and TRBJ2-3; D is possibly TRBD2 (6 bases). The germline V and J ends were trimmed by 0 bases and 5 bases, with 7 bases remaining between them. This CDR3 has 13 amino acids. Germline CDR1 reads SGHRS; CDR2 reads YFSETQ. The CDR3 reads CASSLAGVDTQYF. The CDR3 nucleotides are TGCGCCAGCAGCTTGGCGGGGGTAGATACGCAGTATTTT.

The V and J genes are TRBV7-9 and TRBJ1-1; D is unresolved. This CDR3 is 16 amino acids long. Germline assignment: CDR1 SEHNR and CDR2 FQNEAQ (reference sequence). V shed 5 bases and J shed 2 bases, with 18 bases lying between them. The CDR3 DNA is TGTGCCAGCAGCCCCGGAGATCGTACCTTTAACACTGAAGCTTTCTTT. This encodes CASSPGDRTFNTEAFF. Looking up the rest from reference TRBV7-9 and TRBJ1-1 gives the full variable domain: DTGVSQNPRHKITKRGQNVTFRCDPISEHNRLYWYRQTLGQGPEFLTYFQNEAQLEKSRLLSDRFSAERPKGSFSTLEIQRTEQGDSAMYLCASSPGDRTFNTEAFFGQGTRLTVV.

The V and J genes are TRBV11-3 and TRBJ2-7, with D unresolved. The V and J ends lost 1 base and 6 bases respectively, with 7 bases between them. Germline assignment: CDR1 SGHNT and CDR2 YENEEA. This CDR3 comprises 12 residues. The CDR3 spells CASSLVFPEQYF. Written as DNA, the CDR3 is TGTGCCAGCAGCTTAGTATTCCCCGAGCAGTACTTC.

The V gene is TRBV5-5, the J gene TRBJ2-1; D is possibly TRBD2 (6 bases). This CDR3 spans 18 amino acids. Germline CDR1 and CDR2: SGHKS and YYEKEE (reference sequence). V was clipped by 3 bases and J by 7 bases, with 26 bases between them. The CDR3 reads CASSSLFAAGGDSNEQFF. The CDR3 coding sequence is TGTGCCAGCAGCTCCCTCTTTGCAGCGGGTGGAGATTCTAATGAGCAGTTCTTC.

The rearrangement joins TRBV6-5 to TRBJ2-1; 8 bases are shared with TRBD2. V dropped 7 bases and J dropped 6; count of bases not matched to a gene: 5. The CDR3 sequence is 13 residues long. Germline V gene data show CDR1 as MNHEY and CDR2 as SVGAGI. The CDR3 DNA follows: TGTGCCAGCACCTATGCGGGGGGCAATGAGCAGTTCTTC. This gives the protein CASTYAGGNEQFF.

This chain's CDR3 is CASSELQQGNTEAFF. CDR3 sequence (DNA): TGTGCCAGCAGTGAATTACAGCAGGGGAACACTGAAGCTTTCTTT. The chain employs TRBV25-1 and TRBJ1-1; D possibly corresponds to TRBD1 (5 bases). The CDR3 is 15 residues long. The V end was cut by 1 base, the J end by 1 base, with 10 bases between. Germline V gives CDR1 MGHDK, CDR2 SYGVNS. Full variable domain (remainder filled in from reference TRBV25-1 and TRBJ1-1): EADIYQTPRYLVIGTGKKITLECSQTMGHDKMYWYQQDPGMELHLIHYSYGVNSTEKGDLSSESTVSRIRTEHFPLTLESARPSHTSQYLCASSELQQGNTEAFFGQGTRLTVV.

The genes are TRBV7-9 and TRBJ2-7; the D gene is possibly TRBD2 (5 bases). The V end was cut by 1 base, the J end by 4 bases, with 8 bases between. CDR1 is SEHNR, CDR2 FQNEAQ, per germline (reference sequence). The CDR3 length is 13 residues. CDR3: CASSLVTGYEQYF. The CDR3 nucleotides are TGTGCCAGCAGCTTAGTGACGGGGTACGAGCAGTACTTC. Full variable domain (outside the CDR3, taken from reference TRBV7-9 and TRBJ2-7): DTGVSQNPRHKITKRGQNVTFRCDPISEHNRLYWYRQTLGQGPEFLTYFQNEAQLEKSRLLSDRFSAERPKGSFSTLEIQRTEQGDSAMYLCASSLVTGYEQYFGPGTRLTVT.

The V call is TRBV5-6, the J call TRBJ1-5, with no clear D. V dropped 0 bases and J dropped 3 bases, with 13 bases sitting between them. Germline CDR1 and CDR2: SGHDT and YYEEEE. This CDR3 has 16 amino acids. This CDR3 reads CASSLVSLADNQPQHF. In DNA form, the CDR3 reads TGTGCCAGCAGCTTGGTTTCGTTGGCAGACAATCAGCCCCAGCATTTT.

This chain links TRBV11-2 with TRBJ1-2; D is uncertain. Germline V gives CDR1 SGHAT, CDR2 FQNNGV. The CDR3 consists of 11 residues. Trimming pared 6 bases from V and 2 bases from J, leaving 4 bases between. In DNA form, the CDR3 reads TGTGCCAGCAGTTCAAACTATGGCTACACCTTC. Amino acids: CASSSNYGYTF.

The chain is built from TRBV19 and TRBJ1-5; perhaps TRBD1 as D (6 bases). This CDR3 region has 14 residues. The V and J ends lost 4 bases and 6 bases respectively, with 13 bases between them. Per germline, CDR1 LNHDA and CDR2 SQIVND (reference sequence). The CDR3 protein is CASSTGAVSQPQHF. CDR3 coding DNA: TGTGCCAGTAGTACAGGGGCGGTAAGTCAGCCCCAGCATTTT.

The chain is built from TRBV5-1 and TRBJ2-1, with 14 bases identical to TRBD2. In germline, CDR1 is SGHRS, CDR2 YFSETQ. The CDR3 loop spans 17 amino acids. Unmatched junction bases numbered 15, after V lost 7 bases and J lost 9 bases. CDR3 region: CASFSGAGTSGRREQFF. CDR3 sequence (DNA): TGCGCCAGCTTCTCGGGGGCCGGGACTAGCGGGAGACGTGAGCAGTTCTTC.

The genes are TRBV6-1 and TRBJ1-1, with D possibly being TRBD1 (5 bases). This CDR3 has 13 amino acids. Trimming removed 5 bases at V and 4 bases at J, with 11 bases between. Germline V lookup: CDR1 MNHNS, CDR2 SASEGT. The CDR3 region is CASSPRQFTEAFF. CDR3 in DNA: TGTGCCAGCAGTCCCCGACAGTTCACTGAAGCTTTCTTT.

The V and J genes are TRBV30 and TRBJ1-2; D gene unclear. The CDR3 is made up of 14 amino acids. From germline, CDR1 is GTSNPN and CDR2 SVGIG (reference sequence). Trimming pared 0 bases from V and 4 bases from J, leaving 12 bases between. The CDR3: CAWSVEGRSYGYTF. In nucleotides, the CDR3 is TGTGCCTGGAGTGTAGAGGGAAGGAGCTATGGCTACACCTTC.